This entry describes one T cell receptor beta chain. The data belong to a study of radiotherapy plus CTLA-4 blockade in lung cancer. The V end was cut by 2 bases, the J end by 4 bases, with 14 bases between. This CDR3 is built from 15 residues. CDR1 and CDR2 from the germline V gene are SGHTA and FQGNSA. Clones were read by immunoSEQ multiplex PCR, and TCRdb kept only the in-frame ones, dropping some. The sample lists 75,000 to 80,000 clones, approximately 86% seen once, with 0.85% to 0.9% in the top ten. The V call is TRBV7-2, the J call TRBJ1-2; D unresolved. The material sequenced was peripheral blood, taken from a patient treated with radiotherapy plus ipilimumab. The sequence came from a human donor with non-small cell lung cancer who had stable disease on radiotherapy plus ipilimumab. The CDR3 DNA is TGTGCCAGCAGCTTAAGGGCAGAGTCGTTCTATGGCTACACCTTC. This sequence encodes CASSLRAESFYGYTF.